One and the same sample provided the 5 T cell receptor beta chains below, sequenced in a study of blood T cells in healthy people across ages. Primed by a sample-barcoded 5' primer and a J-beta primer mix, a second PCR proceeded for roughly 6 to 12 cycles. TCRdb fed the 5' RACE reads into MiXCR, producing one record per CDR3 protein. The sample comprises about 1.4 million distinct CDR3 sequences, roughly 59% of which are singletons, and 6.5% to 8.5% rests with the top ten. Input material: blood. Receptors were obtained from a man aged 18 to 30 in good health.

The V gene is TRBV12-3 or TRBV12-4, the J gene TRBJ2-2, with TRBD1 identical over 9 bases. V shed 5 bases, J shed 3 bases, and the junction held 7 bases outside the gene matches. The CDR3 sequence is 16 residues long. The CDR3 DNA reads as TGTGCCAGCAGTGAGGGACAGGGTTTGTACACCGGGGAGCTGTTTTTT. This gives the protein CASSEGQGLYTGELFF.

On this clonotype itself: The germline gene is not matched at one end of the junction; a read error may be the cause. The V call is TRBV3-1, the J call TRBJ2-3; possible D gene TRBD2, 6 bases. CDR3 length: 14 amino acids. Germline CDR1 and CDR2: LGHDT and YNNKEL (reference sequence). CDR3 amino acids: CAGSRDFGSDTQYF. The CDR3 nucleotides read TGTGCCGGCAGTAGGGACTTCGGAAGTGATACGCAGTATTTT.

The chain employs TRBV14 and TRBJ2-1; D perhaps matches TRBD2 (6 bases). Trimming removed 5 bases at V and 0 bases at J, with 20 bases between. This CDR3 comprises 18 residues. CDR1 is SGHDN, CDR2 FVKESK, per germline. The CDR3 is CASSTREGAGHSYNEQFF. CDR3 coding DNA: TGTGCCAGCAGCACCCGAGAAGGAGCGGGCCACTCCTACAATGAGCAGTTCTTC.

This clonotype has more than one count but fewer than ten. The chain combines TRBV29-1 with TRBJ2-7; the D gene is possibly TRBD1 (7 bases). Trimming stripped 6 bases from V and 5 bases from J, with 14 bases between. The germline V gene has CDR1 SQVTM and CDR2 ANQGSEA. The CDR3 loop spans 12 amino acids. The CDR3 DNA is TGCAGCGTCCTCAGGGGGGACCACGAGCAGTACTTC. Translation: CSVLRGDHEQYF.

This chain joins TRBV4-2 and TRBJ2-7, with unresolved D. This CDR3 comprises 12 residues. Germline CDR1 LGHNA, CDR2 YNFKEQ. Trimming stripped 1 base from V and 5 bases from J, with 6 bases between. CDR3 sequence (DNA): TGTGCCAGCAGCCAAGGTTTGGACGAGCAGTACTTC. It translates to CASSQGLDEQYF.